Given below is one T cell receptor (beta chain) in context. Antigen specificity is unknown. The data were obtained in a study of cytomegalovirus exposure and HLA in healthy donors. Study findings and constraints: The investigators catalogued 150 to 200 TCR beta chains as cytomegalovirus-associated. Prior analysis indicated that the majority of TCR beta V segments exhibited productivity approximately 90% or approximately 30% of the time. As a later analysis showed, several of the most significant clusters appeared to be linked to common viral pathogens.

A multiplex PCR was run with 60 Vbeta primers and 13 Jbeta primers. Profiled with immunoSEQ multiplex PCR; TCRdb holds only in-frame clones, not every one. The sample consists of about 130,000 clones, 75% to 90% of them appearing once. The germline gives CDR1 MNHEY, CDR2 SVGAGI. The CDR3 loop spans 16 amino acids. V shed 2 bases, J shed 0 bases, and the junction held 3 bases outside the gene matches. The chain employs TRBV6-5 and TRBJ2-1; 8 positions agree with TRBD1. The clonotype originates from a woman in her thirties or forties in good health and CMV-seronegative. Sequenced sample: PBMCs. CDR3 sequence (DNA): TGTGCCAGCAGTTACCGGACAGGGAGCTCCTACAATGAGCAGTTCTTC. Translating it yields CASSYRTGSSYNEQFF.